These 8 T cell receptor beta chains share one sample of origin, sequenced in a study of cytomegalovirus exposure and HLA in healthy donors. The assay was immunoSEQ multiplex PCR, and TCRdb's table has in-frame clones only and misses some. The sample contains 97,000 or so clones, about 95% of which appear only once. Sequencing was done on a sample of PBMCs. The receptors were gathered from a woman under 30 in good health and CMV-seronegative.

V and J are TRBV6-6 and TRBJ2-7, with TRBD1 matching over 10 bases. J lost 3 bases, V lost 5 bases, and 7 bases had no gene match. Per the germline V gene, CDR1 is MNHNY and CDR2 is SVGAGI (reference sequence). CDR3 size: 15 residues. The CDR3, as DNA: TGTGCCAGCAGTGCCCGGGACAGGGGTCTCTACGAGCAGTACTTC. Translating it yields CASSARDRGLYEQYF.

This chain uses TRBV9 with TRBJ1-6; 8 bases are a match to TRBD1. The CDR3 loop spans 16 amino acids. V lost 4 bases and J lost 7; bases outside the gene matches: 10. Germline-derived CDR1 and CDR2 are SGDLS and YYNGEE. The CDR3 coding sequence is TGTGCCAGCAGCTTACGGGCCGGGACAGGAAATTCACCCCTCCACTTT. Protein product: CASSLRAGTGNSPLHF.

The V call is TRBV27, the J call TRBJ1-1; D remains ambiguous. Germline V lookup: CDR1 MNHEY, CDR2 SMNVEV (reference sequence). Trimming left V 6 bases short and J 4 bases short, with 9 bases between. The CDR3 covers 12 residues. CDR3 protein: CASSGGGTEAFF. The CDR3 DNA sequence: TGTGCCAGCAGCGGAGGAGGCACTGAAGCTTTCTTT.

The chain couples TRBV15 to TRBJ1-3; possible D gene TRBD1, 5 bases. The germline CDR1 and CDR2 sequences are LNHNV and YYDKDF (reference sequence). V lost 3 bases, J lost 2 bases, and 8 bases lay in between. The CDR3 has 14 amino acids. The CDR3 DNA sequence: TGTGCCACCAGCAGTTCAGGGCCTGGAAACACCATATATTTT. Translating gives CATSSSGPGNTIYF.

The chain uses TRBV7-9 and TRBJ2-7; D may correspond to TRBD1 or TRBD2 (10 bases each). The CDR3 runs 19 residues. Deletions cut 5 bases from V and 4 bases from J, with 30 bases between. Germline values: CDR1 SEHNR, CDR2 FQNEAQ (reference sequence). The CDR3 loop reads CASSKDRGLTSGTGYEQYF. The CDR3 region has the DNA TGTGCCAGCAGCAAAGACAGGGGGCTAACTAGCGGGACAGGATACGAGCAGTACTTC.

Regarding this clone: Relative to the germline gene, one junction end is altered; a read error may explain this. This rearrangement joins TRBV7-7 to TRBJ2-1; 10 nucleotides match TRBD1. CDR1 is SSHAT, CDR2 FNYEAQ, per germline (reference sequence). The CDR3 loop spans 15 amino acids. The CDR3 nucleotides read TGTGCTAGCAGCAGGGACAGGGGTGTTCGGAATGAGCAGTTCTTC. Encoded protein: CASSRDRGVRNEQFF.

This sequence joins TRBV15 and TRBJ2-3; D gene ambiguous. Per the germline V gene, CDR1 is LNHNV and CDR2 is YYDKDF (reference sequence). This CDR3 is 13 amino acids long. Trimming removed 5 bases at V and 1 base at J, with 7 bases between. The CDR3, as DNA: TGTGCCACCAGCCCGAGCCGCACAGATACGCAGTATTTT. Its protein product is CATSPSRTDTQYF.

This chain links TRBV12-5 with TRBJ2-3; D is perhaps TRBD1 (5 bases). Germline V gives CDR1 LGHNT, CDR2 FRNRAP. The CDR3 is 15 amino acids. The ends were cut back, 2 bases at V and 2 bases at J, with 11 bases in the middle. The CDR3 DNA reads TGTGCTAGTGGTTTGCCAGGGCGGCCCACAGATACGCAGTATTTT. It yields the protein CASGLPGRPTDTQYF.